This T cell receptor (beta chain) stems from a study of shared clonotypes between healthy human individuals. Repertoires were generated with immunoSEQ multiplex PCR, while TCRdb's copy carries only in-frame clones and drops some. The table lists 1.4 million or so clones, approximately 98.5% of them singletons. Donation came from healthy HIV-negative adults that had no recent acute infections or vaccinations. The clonotype originates from a man aged 25 to 40 in good health. Sequencing used naive CD4+ T cells sorted from blood. As to subset: CD45RA+ positively selected.

This chain's CDR3 is CAWSSLAGNEQFF. CDR3 DNA: TGTGCCTGGAGTAGTCTAGCGGGTAATGAGCAGTTCTTC. This sequence joins TRBV30 and TRBJ2-1, with 8 bases identical to TRBD2. This CDR3 contains 13 residues. In germline, CDR1 is GTSNPN, CDR2 SVGIG (reference sequence). Trimming took 2 bases from V and 7 from J; bases not matched to a gene: 4.